This T cell receptor beta chain was obtained from a study of blood T cell repertoires in COVID-19. Study context: Nucleic acid was either cDNA or gDNA, and it came from T cells, B-cell-depleted T cells, or PBMCs.

In the original processing: Researchers report that nucleated cell counts were estimated from reference gene primer amplification. TCRdb's copy holds only in-frame clones and misses some; the assay was immunoSEQ multiplex PCR. V and J calls and clone size are given by that table; D and trimming were obtained from the DNA. This repertoire shows some 110,000 clones, roughly 87% found once; its top ten account for over 7%. Germline V gene data show CDR1 as LNHDA and CDR2 as SQIVND (reference sequence). Trimming removed 4 bases from V and 5 bases from J; junction bases left unmatched: 2. The CDR3 extends over 14 amino acids.

The V and J genes are TRBV19 and TRBJ2-1; 10 bases map to TRBD2. The sequenced sample was peripheral blood. This TCR came from a human donor in a cohort sampled during active COVID-19. The CDR3 DNA reads TGTGCCAGTAGTAGGACTAGCGGCAACAATGAGCAGTTCTTC. Protein: CASSRTSGNNEQFF.